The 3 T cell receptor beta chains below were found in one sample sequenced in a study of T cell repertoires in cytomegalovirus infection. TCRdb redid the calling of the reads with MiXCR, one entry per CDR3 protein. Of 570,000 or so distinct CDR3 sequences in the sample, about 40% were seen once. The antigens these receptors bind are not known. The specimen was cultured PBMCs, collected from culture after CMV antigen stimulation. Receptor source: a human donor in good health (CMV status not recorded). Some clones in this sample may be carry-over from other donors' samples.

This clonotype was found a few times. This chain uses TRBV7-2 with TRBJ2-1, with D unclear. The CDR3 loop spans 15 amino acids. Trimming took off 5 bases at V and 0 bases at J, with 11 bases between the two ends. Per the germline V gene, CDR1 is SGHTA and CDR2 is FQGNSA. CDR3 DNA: TGTGCCAGCAGCCCAGAGGCTGGCTCCTACAATGAGCAGTTCTTC. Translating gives CASSPEAGSYNEQFF.

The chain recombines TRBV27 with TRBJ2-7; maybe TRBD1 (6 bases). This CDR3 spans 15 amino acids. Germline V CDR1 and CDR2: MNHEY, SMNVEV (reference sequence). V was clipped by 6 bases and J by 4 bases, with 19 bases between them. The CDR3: CASSLGTRLTYEQYF. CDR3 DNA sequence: TGTGCCAGCAGCCTAGGGACACGCCTCACATACGAGCAGTACTTC.

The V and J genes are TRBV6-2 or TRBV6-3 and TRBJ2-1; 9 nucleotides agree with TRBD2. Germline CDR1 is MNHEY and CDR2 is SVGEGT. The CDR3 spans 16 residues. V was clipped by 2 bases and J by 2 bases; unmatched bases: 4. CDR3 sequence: CASSYGGGRAYNEQFF. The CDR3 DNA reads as TGTGCCAGCAGTTACGGTGGCGGGAGGGCCTACAATGAGCAGTTCTTC.